This T cell receptor (beta chain) was captured in a study of T cell changes during pregnancy in multiple sclerosis. V was pared by 5 bases and J by 1 base, with 12 bases between. This CDR3 is 14 amino acids long. Germline values: CDR1 MNHNY, CDR2 SVGAGI (reference sequence). Some clones are missing from TCRdb's copy, which holds only in-frame ones; the method was immunoSEQ multiplex PCR. The sample yields about 35,000 clones, roughly nine tenths seen once. Specimen: CD4+ T cells from peripheral blood mononuclear cells, collected after pregnancy. The TCR was taken from a female donor in good health, enrolled as a control in a pregnancy study. The V and J genes are TRBV6-6 and TRBJ2-7, with D perhaps matching TRBD2 (6 bases). The CDR3 DNA follows: TGTGCCAGCAGTCGGGGGAGGAAATCCTACGAGCAGTACTTC. Residues: CASSRGRKSYEQYF.